This TCR beta chain was sequenced in a study of cytomegalovirus exposure and HLA in healthy donors. PCR used 60 Vbeta primers and 13 Jbeta primers. Produced via immunoSEQ multiplex PCR; TCRdb's table is partial and in-frame only. This sample has 98,000 or so clones, with 70% to 85% found just once. The V gene lost 2 bases and the J gene lost 0 bases, with 5 bases spanning the gap. The CDR3 length is 12 residues. Germline CDR1 is GTSNPN and CDR2 is SVGIG (reference sequence). This clone was recorded only once. Sequenced input: PBMCs. The clonotype originates from a woman between 18 and 29 years old in good health and CMV-seropositive. This chain connects TRBV30 to TRBJ2-7; no firm D call. Here the CDR3 reads CAWSPLSYEQYF. CDR3 bases: TGTGCCTGGAGTCCACTCTCCTACGAGCAGTACTTC.